Following are 4 T cell receptor beta chains from one sample sequenced in a study of blood T cell repertoires in COVID-19. This table comes from immunoSEQ multiplex PCR, and its TCRdb copy is limited to in-frame clones, with some not included. This sample carries 250,000 to 350,000 clones, approximately 90% of them seen once, and the ten largest clones take around 2%. Sequencing was carried out using PBMCs or T cells enriched from blood (not recorded which). The receptor set was obtained from a woman in her sixties in a cohort exposed to, infected with or recovered from COVID-19 (not recorded which).

V usage is TRBV15 and J usage is TRBJ2-7; D possibly corresponds to TRBD1 (6 bases). V dropped 0 bases and J dropped 2 bases, with 8 bases sitting between them. This CDR3 has 14 residues. Germline V CDR1 and CDR2: LNHNV, YYDKDF (reference sequence). CDR3 DNA: TGTGCCACCAGCAGAGAACAGGGCCCCTACGAGCAGTACTTC. The encoded protein is CATSREQGPYEQYF. Full variable domain (rest looked up from reference TRBV15 and TRBJ2-7): DAMVIQNPRYQVTQFGKPVTLSCSQTLNHNVMYWYQQKSSQAPKLLFHYYDKDFNNEADTPDNFQSRRPNTSFCFLDIRSPGLGDTAMYLCATSREQGPYEQYFGPGTRLTVT.

The chain combines TRBV9 with TRBJ2-2; the match to TRBD2 covers 7 bases. CDR3 length: 16 amino acids. The germline V gene has CDR1 SGDLS and CDR2 YYNGEE. The trim removed 3 bases at V and 7 bases at J, leaving 12 bases unmatched. CDR3 in amino acids: CASSARLAGGGGELFF. As DNA, the CDR3 is TGTGCCAGCAGCGCCAGACTAGCTGGAGGTGGCGGGGAGCTGTTTTTT.

The rearrangement uses TRBV6-2 or TRBV6-3 and TRBJ2-2; 7 bases align to TRBD1. Looked up from germline, CDR1 is MNHEY and CDR2 is SVGEGT. This CDR3 has 14 amino acids. Germline trimming cut 4 bases from V and 5 bases from J; bases unmatched to any gene: 4. CDR3 coding DNA: TGTGCCAGCAGTTGGGACAGTATAACCGGGGAGCTGTTTTTT. The encoded protein is CASSWDSITGELFF.

The rearrangement joins TRBV30 to TRBJ1-2, with 8 bases identical to TRBD1. The CDR3 covers 15 residues. Germline assignment: CDR1 GTSNPN and CDR2 SVGIG (reference sequence). The trim removed 7 bases at V and 4 bases at J, leaving 14 bases unmatched. The CDR3 here is CASSTSQGVSYGYTF. CDR3 bases: TGTGCCTCCTCAACCTCACAGGGGGTAAGCTATGGCTACACCTTC.